The 18 T cell receptor beta chains presented below share a single source sample, sequenced in a study of glioma-infiltrating T cells. The iRepertoire nested amplicon-rescue multiplex PCR amplified TCR alpha and beta CDR3s from RNA. Each CDR3 protein gets one entry after TCRdb re-called the multiplex PCR reads with MiXCR. The table records more than 90,000 distinct CDR3 sequences, 35% to 45% of them present only once. The material sequenced was glioma tissue, nonneoplastic brain tissue, or PBMCs (not recorded which). Receptors originate from a human donor with low-grade glioma or glioblastoma, undergoing nonglioma brain surgery, or in good health (not recorded which).

A word on this clonotype: The junction and the germline gene differ at one end; a read error may be behind it. The rearrangement links TRBV20-1 to TRBJ2-1; TRBD1 or TRBD2 may be the D gene (6 bases each). CDR1 and CDR2 (germline): DFQATT, SNEGSKA (reference sequence). This CDR3 is 15 amino acids long. This chain's CDR3 is CSARVGGSVLNVQLF. The CDR3 nucleotides are TGCAGTGCTAGAGTGGGGGGCTCGGTTTTGAATGTGCAGCTCTTC.

This clonotype was seen a handful of times. Germline and junction disagree at one end, which may indicate a read error. CDR3 in amino acids: CASSSGLAGYEQYF. CDR3 nucleotide sequence: TGTGCCAGCAGTTCGGGACTAGCGGGCTACGAGCAATACTTC. This chain uses TRBV12-3 or TRBV12-4 with TRBJ2-7; 12 nucleotides align to TRBD2. This CDR3 comprises 14 residues.

This clonotype was seen at least ten times. The chain joins TRBV24-1 to TRBJ1-2, with a tentative D call TRBD1 (5 bases). V gave up 3 bases and J gave up 1 base, with 8 bases separating them. Germline CDR1 reads KGHDR; CDR2 reads SFDVKD. CDR3 length equals 14 residues. The DNA for the CDR3 is TGTGCCACCAGTGATCCTGACAGTAACTATGGCTACACCTTC. The encoded protein is CATSDPDSNYGYTF.

V gene TRBV14 combines with J gene TRBJ2-7; perhaps TRBD2 as D (5 bases). This CDR3 has 12 amino acids. V lost 5 bases and J lost 3, with 8 bases in between. The V gene's germline CDR1 is SGHDN and CDR2 FVKESK. CDR3: CASSRGRYEQYF. The CDR3 nucleotides read TGTGCCAGCAGCAGAGGGCGCTACGAGCAGTACTTC.

This clonotype was seen at least ten times. The V gene is TRBV5-5, the J gene TRBJ2-5; 13 positions match TRBD2. Germline V gives CDR1 SGHKS, CDR2 YYEKEE (reference sequence). Trimming at V came to 4 bases and at J to 1 base, leaving 4 bases not matched to a gene. The CDR3 consists of 16 residues. This chain's CDR3 is CASSKGLAGLQETQYF. DNA of the CDR3: TGTGCCAGCAGCAAGGGACTAGCGGGGCTCCAAGAGACCCAGTACTTC. The full variable domain, with the rest looked up from reference TRBV5-5 and TRBJ2-5, is DAGVTQSPTHLIKTRGQQVTLRCSPISGHKSVSWYQQVLGQGPQFIFQYYEKEERGRGNFPDRFSARQFPNYSSELNVNALLLGDSALYLCASSKGLAGLQETQYFGPGTRLLVL.

This clonotype was recorded at least ten times. V is TRBV6-5 and J is TRBJ2-7, with D uncertain. This CDR3 spans 13 amino acids. Germline loops: CDR1 MNHEY, CDR2 SVGAGI. V lost 2 bases and J lost 4, with 9 bases in between. The CDR3 DNA reads as TGTGCCAGCAGTTACGCATCACATTACGAGCAGTACTTC. Protein sequence: CASSYASHYEQYF.

This clonotype was found many times. V and J are TRBV25-1 and TRBJ2-7; D ambiguous. Trimming removed 4 bases from V and 3 bases from J, with 4 bases in between. The CDR3 loop spans 11 amino acids. Germline V lookup: CDR1 MGHDK, CDR2 SYGVNS. In DNA form, the CDR3 reads TGTGCCAGCAGTGCAGTCTACGAGCAGTACTTC. This codes for CASSAVYEQYF.

This clonotype occurred many times. This chain uses TRBV12-3 or TRBV12-4 with TRBJ2-7; 11 bases map to TRBD2. CDR3 size: 20 residues. The V and J ends lost 2 bases and 4 bases, in that order; junction bases with no gene match: 19. CDR3 in amino acids: CASSLRRSGAWLAGGYEQYF. The CDR3 region has the DNA TGTGCCAGCAGTTTAAGGCGGTCAGGGGCATGGCTAGCGGGGGGATACGAGCAGTACTTC.

This clonotype was detected ten times or more. The J gene is TRBJ1-1, the V gene TRBV4-3, with D tentatively TRBD1 (6 bases). Germline V gene data show CDR1 as LGHNA and CDR2 as YSLEER. CDR3 length equals 13 residues. V was cut by 4 bases and J by 5 bases, with 11 bases left in between. CDR3 bases: TGCGCCAGCAGCCCTTACAGGGATACTGAAGCTTTCTTT. This translates into CASSPYRDTEAFF.

This clonotype was observed a few times. The J gene is TRBJ1-1, the V gene TRBV9; the D is unclear. Trimming took 4 bases from V and 8 from J, leaving 15 bases between them. Germline values: CDR1 SGDLS, CDR2 YYNGEE. This CDR3 comprises 13 residues. The CDR3 nucleotides read TGTGCCAGCAGCCTATTCCCGGAGACAGAAGCTTTCTTT. This encodes CASSLFPETEAFF.

This clonotype was recorded at least ten times. The chain couples TRBV4-2 to TRBJ2-2, with 7 positions matching TRBD2. The V segment lost 4 bases and the J segment 5 bases; nucleotides outside the gene matches: 10. This CDR3 comprises 16 residues. CDR1 and CDR2 (germline): LGHNA, YNFKEQ. The CDR3 region is CASSLGAGRLTGELFF. CDR3 bases: TGTGCCAGCAGCCTCGGTGCCGGGAGGCTAACCGGGGAGCTGTTTTTT.

The J gene is TRBJ2-5, the V gene TRBV20-1; a weak D match, TRBD2 (5 bases). Germline V gives CDR1 DFQATT, CDR2 SNEGSKA (reference sequence). This CDR3 has 11 residues. Deletions cut 8 bases from V and 2 bases from J, with 9 bases between. CDR3 nucleotide sequence: TGCAGTACGGGCGGGCAAGAGACCCAGTACTTC. Its translation is CSTGGQETQYF.

V and J are TRBV6-2 or TRBV6-3 and TRBJ2-7; 11 bases map to TRBD1. CDR1 and CDR2 (germline): MNHEY, SVGEGT. CDR3 length equals 15 residues. The trim removed 6 bases at V and 3 bases at J, leaving 7 bases unmatched. CDR3 in DNA: TGTGCCAGCAGCTCCACCGGGACAGGGGGCTACGAGCAGTACTTC. Translation gives CASSSTGTGGYEQYF.

This clonotype has a count of ten or more. The chain joins TRBV28 to TRBJ1-5; no definite D call. The CDR3 runs 13 residues. Per the germline V gene, CDR1 is MDHEN and CDR2 is SYDVKM. V was shortened by 3 bases and J by 3 bases, with 6 bases between the two germline ends. CDR3 nucleotide sequence: TGTGCCAGCAGTTTGATGGTCAATCAGCCCCAGCATTTT. Residues: CASSLMVNQPQHF.

As for this clonotype: Just one base apart from a much larger clone, this may be a read error. It is likely a read error, because the conserved phenylalanine at the end of the CDR3 is missing. The chain recombines TRBV4-1 with TRBJ2-7; D ambiguous. The germline V gene has CDR1 MGHRA and CDR2 YSYEKL. Trimming shortened V by 0 bases and J by 9 bases, and 15 bases separated the two germline ends. This CDR3 region has 14 residues. CDR3 in DNA: TGCGCCAGCAGCCAAGATTCGGCCACTACGAGGCAGTACTTA. Its translation: CASSQDSATTRQYL.

About this clonotype: This could be a read error, since a much larger clone is one nucleotide away. This chain uses TRBV5-4 with TRBJ1-1, with D tentatively TRBD1 (6 bases). Germline lookup yields CDR1 SGHNT and CDR2 YYREEE (reference sequence). This CDR3 is built from 12 residues. As DNA, the CDR3 is TGTGCCACCGGAGGGGGGGACACTGAAGCTCTCTTT. Translated, it gives CATGGGDTEALF.

Points on this clonotype: This may be a read error, as it is one base from a much larger clone. The V gene is TRBV11-3, the J gene TRBJ2-7; 7 bases are a match to TRBD1. The germline V gene encodes CDR1 SGHNT and CDR2 YENEEA. V lost 3 bases to trimming and J lost 1 base; unmatched junction nucleotides: 3. This CDR3 has 14 residues. CDR3 amino acids: CASSFPDRSYEQYF. In DNA form, the CDR3 reads TGTGCCAGCAGCTTCCCGGACAGGTCCTACGAGCAGTACTTC. The full variable domain, completed using reference TRBV11-3 and TRBJ2-7, is EAGVVQSPRYKIIEKKQPVAFWCNPISGHNTLYWYLQNLGQGPELLIRYENEEAVDDSQLPKDRFSAERLKGVDSTLKIQPAELGDSAVYLCASSFPDRSYEQYFGPGTRLTVT.

Regarding this clonotype: A much larger clone differs from this one at a single base, so this may be a read error. The chain employs TRBV5-4 and TRBJ1-3; D unclear. V was pared by 6 bases and J by 2 bases, with 12 bases between. The CDR3 extends over 14 amino acids. CDR1 and CDR2 from the germline V gene are SGHNT and YYREEE (reference sequence). The CDR3 nucleotides read TGTGCCAGCAAAAAAGCCCTAGCTGGAAACACCATATATTTT. It encodes CASKKALAGNTIYF.